This note documents a single T cell receptor (beta chain) sequence. Its antigen is unidentified. This sample also contains other DNA sequences that code for the same CDR3. The sample is drawn from a study of CD8+ T cells in alopecia areata. The overall study: The study gave treated patients oral tofacitinib at 5 to 10 mg twice daily. Notes on the study in general: Scalp sequencing captures resident alphabeta T cells of normal skin too. Lesional scalp, notably in alopecia totalis/universalis, had clonality above that of normal scalp. The study found that many expanded lesional clones persisted in scalp and blood during tofacitinib.

Treatment defined: oral pan-JAK inhibitor, 5-10 mg twice daily. Trimming left V 0 bases short and J 4 bases short, with 7 bases between. The CDR3 consists of 13 residues. The germline V gene has CDR1 GTSNPN and CDR2 SVGIG (reference sequence). RNA extraction was followed by reverse transcription into cDNA, which acted as the sequencing template. Clones were read by immunoSEQ multiplex PCR, and TCRdb kept only the in-frame ones, dropping some. This table has about 120,000 clones, around 53% appearing once. V is TRBV30 and J is TRBJ2-1; D tentatively reads TRBD1 or TRBD2 (5 bases each). The source was CD4+ T cells sorted from blood, collected at week 4, from a patient treated with tofacitinib. The sequence was collected from a human donor with alopecia areata. Written as DNA, the CDR3 is TGTGCCTGGAGTGTAGGGACGTACAATGAGCAGTTCTTC. Protein: CAWSVGTYNEQFF.